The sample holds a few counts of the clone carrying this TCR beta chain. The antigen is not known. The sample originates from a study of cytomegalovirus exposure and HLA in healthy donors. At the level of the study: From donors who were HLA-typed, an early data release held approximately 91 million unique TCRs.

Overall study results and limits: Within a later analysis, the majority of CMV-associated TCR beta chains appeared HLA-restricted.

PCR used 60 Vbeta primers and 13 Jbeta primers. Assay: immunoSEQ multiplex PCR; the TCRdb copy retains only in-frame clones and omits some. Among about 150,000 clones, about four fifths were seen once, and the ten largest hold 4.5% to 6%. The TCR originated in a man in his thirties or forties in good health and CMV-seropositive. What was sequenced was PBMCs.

CDR3 amino acids: CASSSDGNYGYTF. CDR3 DNA sequence: TGCGCCAGCAGCTCTGACGGGAACTATGGCTACACCTTC. The rearrangement joins TRBV4-1 to TRBJ1-2, with unresolved D. The CDR3 is 13 residues long. CDR1 and CDR2 (germline): MGHRA, YSYEKL. The V end was cut by 5 bases, the J end by 2 bases, with 9 bases between.